This is a list of T cell receptor beta chains from one sample in a study of tumor-infiltrating lymphocytes in primary liver carcinoma. TCRdb processed the multiplex PCR reads anew with MiXCR; each CDR3 protein has one entry. Among approximately 340,000 distinct CDR3 sequences listed, less than 65% were seen once. The sequencing input was peripheral blood. The receptors come from a man in his forties with primary liver carcinoma and hepatitis B virus infection. Each CDR3 is given without its conserved first and last residue. The order of the fields is J gene, V gene, CDR3 protein.

J: TRBJ2-1
V: TRBV10-3
CDR3: AISATWTSGNMDEQF

J: TRBJ2-5
V: TRBV5-1
CDR3: ASGLLPTGETQY

J: TRBJ2-3
V: TRBV30
CDR3: AWSHGTGGTDTQY

J: TRBJ2-5
V: TRBV11-2
CDR3: ACSRSGSETQY

J: TRBJ2-3
V: TRBV28
CDR3: ASRSLRAGTDTQY

J: TRBJ2-3
V: TRBV29-1
CDR3: SDRYGEGQDTDTQY

J: TRBJ2-5
V: TRBV11-2
CDR3: ASSLVPGGETQY

J: TRBJ2-7
V: TRBV11-2
CDR3: DSSLITGGHEQY

J: TRBJ2-1
V: TRBV5-6
CDR3: ASSATLEYNEQF

J: TRBJ1-5
V: TRBV28
CDR3: ASSRPGQGVNQPQH

J: TRBJ1-1
V: TRBV11-2
CDR3: ASSLARQGFVGYHTEAF

J: TRBJ1-1
V: TRBV11-3
CDR3: ASTDGVAYTEAF

J: TRBJ2-3
V: TRBV11-2
CDR3: AGSLDGQGSIDTQY

J: TRBJ2-5
V: TRBV11-2
CDR3: ASSRSGVETQY

J: TRBJ2-1
V: TRBV11-2
CDR3: AGSFVGPIDEQF

J: TRBJ2-7
V: TRBV12-3/TRBV12-4
CDR3: ASNLPGPHYEQY

J: TRBJ2-7
V: TRBV5-4
CDR3: ASSLSGRNDEQC

J: TRBJ2-1
V: TRBV6-1
CDR3: ASSERGTDYYNEQF

J: TRBJ2-1
V: TRBV11-2
CDR3: ASSTGTGTYYDEKF

J: TRBJ2-1
V: TRBV4-3
CDR3: ASSRSGTSGDNEQF

J: TRBJ2-7
V: TRBV29-1
CDR3: SATGINYEQY

J: TRBJ2-1
V: TRBV6-4
CDR3: ASSGLAGGPQF

J: TRBJ1-1
V: TRBV11-2
CDR3: ASSPRGGGDTEAF

J: TRBJ2-1
V: TRBV11-3
CDR3: TSSLAAGGDSSNEQF

J: TRBJ2-7
V: TRBV10-1
CDR3: ASSDRGMSYEQY

J: TRBJ1-3
V: TRBV6-6
CDR3: ASSLLSGNTIY

J: TRBJ1-2
V: TRBV5-4
CDR3: ASSLSGALNYGYT

J: TRBJ2-7
V: TRBV24-1
CDR3: ATSASSVPAGQY

J: TRBJ1-2
V: TRBV12-3/TRBV12-4
CDR3: ATATVSNYGYT

J: TRBJ1-5
V: TRBV11-2
CDR3: ASSEGRKNSNQPQH

J: TRBJ2-7
V: TRBV28
CDR3: ASSPRTGSYEQY

J: TRBJ2-7
V: TRBV11-2
CDR3: ASSLLASGSTNKQY

J: TRBJ2-6
V: TRBV20-1
CDR3: SALTGGGANVLT

J: TRBJ2-2
V: TRBV2
CDR3: ASSVGGVGGELF

J: TRBJ2-1
V: TRBV30
CDR3: AWSASDSSYNEQF

J: TRBJ2-7
V: TRBV11-1
CDR3: ASSLQLAGGSEQY

J: TRBJ1-2
V: TRBV4-1
CDR3: ASSYQYNYGYT

J: TRBJ2-1
V: TRBV6-2/TRBV6-3
CDR3: ASSDLRGSNEQF

J: TRBJ1-5
V: TRBV28
CDR3: ASSFQGLAGQNQPQH

J: TRBJ2-5
V: TRBV5-1
CDR3: ASSLRGAETQY

J: TRBJ2-1
V: TRBV11-2
CDR3: GSSHNSNEQF

J: TRBJ2-3
V: TRBV5-6
CDR3: ASILELAGSDTQY

J: TRBJ2-5
V: TRBV11-2
CDR3: ACSQTPGGGIETQY

J: TRBJ1-5
V: TRBV6-2/TRBV6-3
CDR3: ASRNDIIHQPQH

J: TRBJ2-7
V: TRBV5-1
CDR3: ASSLATSSSYGQY

J: TRBJ2-7
V: TRBV6-1
CDR3: ASSGGATTSGRALIHEQY

J: TRBJ2-6
V: TRBV28
CDR3: ASSSFLSRTGGTPGANVLT

J: TRBJ2-3
V: TRBV28
CDR3: SSRPGLAGAQNTQY

J: TRBJ2-7
V: TRBV12-3/TRBV12-4
CDR3: VTQRGEHY

J: TRBJ2-1
V: TRBV13
CDR3: ASSSGTGLYNEQF

J: TRBJ2-1
V: TRBV12-3/TRBV12-4
CDR3: ASSLKLLAGGNEQF

J: TRBJ1-5
V: TRBV5-1
CDR3: ASSGTGDPNHPQH

J: TRBJ2-5
V: TRBV11-2
CDR3: ASSLAGQSQETQY

J: TRBJ2-3
V: TRBV6-5
CDR3: ASSPGIITDTQY

J: TRBJ1-6
V: TRBV12-3/TRBV12-4
CDR3: ASSLGQAFGNSPLH

J: TRBJ2-2
V: TRBV7-3
CDR3: ASSSGTGPDTGELF

J: TRBJ2-7
V: TRBV12-3/TRBV12-4
CDR3: ASSWAPGEHSYEQY

J: TRBJ2-1
V: TRBV4-1
CDR3: ASSTPGLAISSFYNEQF

J: TRBJ2-2
V: TRBV12-3/TRBV12-4
CDR3: ASSLNYPDANTGELF